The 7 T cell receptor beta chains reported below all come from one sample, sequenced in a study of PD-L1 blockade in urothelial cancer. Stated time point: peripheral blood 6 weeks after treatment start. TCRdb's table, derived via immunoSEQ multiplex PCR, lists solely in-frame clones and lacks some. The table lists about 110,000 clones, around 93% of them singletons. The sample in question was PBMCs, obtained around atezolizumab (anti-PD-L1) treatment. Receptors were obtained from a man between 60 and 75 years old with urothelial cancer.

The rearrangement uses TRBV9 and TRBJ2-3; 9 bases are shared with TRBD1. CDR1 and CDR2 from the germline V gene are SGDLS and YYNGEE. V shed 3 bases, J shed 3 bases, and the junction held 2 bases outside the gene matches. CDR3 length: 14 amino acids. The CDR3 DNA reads TGTGCCAGCAGCGCCGGACAGGGGACAGATACGCAGTATTTT. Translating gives CASSAGQGTDTQYF. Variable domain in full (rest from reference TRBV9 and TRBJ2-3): DSGVTQTPKHLITATGQRVTLRCSPRSGDLSVYWYQQSLDQGLQFLIQYYNGEERAKGNILERFSAQQFPDLHSELNLSSLELGDSALYFCASSAGQGTDTQYFGPGTRLTVL.

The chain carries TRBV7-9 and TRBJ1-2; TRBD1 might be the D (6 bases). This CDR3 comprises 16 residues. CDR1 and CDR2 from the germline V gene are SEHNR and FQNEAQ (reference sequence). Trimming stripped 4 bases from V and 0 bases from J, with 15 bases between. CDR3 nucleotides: TGTGCCAGCAGCTCATTACCGACAGGTACTAACTATGGCTACACCTTC. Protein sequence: CASSSLPTGTNYGYTF.

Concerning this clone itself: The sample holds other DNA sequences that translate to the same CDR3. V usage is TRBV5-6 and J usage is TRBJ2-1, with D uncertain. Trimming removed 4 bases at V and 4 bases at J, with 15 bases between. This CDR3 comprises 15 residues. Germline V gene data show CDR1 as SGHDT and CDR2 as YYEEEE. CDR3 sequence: CASSLRGGSYNEQFF. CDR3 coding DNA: TGTGCCAGCAGCCTTCGTGGCGGATCTTACAATGAGCAGTTCTTC.

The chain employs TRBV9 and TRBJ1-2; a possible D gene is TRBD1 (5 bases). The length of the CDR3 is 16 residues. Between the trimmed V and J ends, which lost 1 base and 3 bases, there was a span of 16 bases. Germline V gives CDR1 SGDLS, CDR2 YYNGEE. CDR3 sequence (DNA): TGTGCCAGCAGCGTATCTAATTGGGGCAGCGACTATGGCTACACCTTC. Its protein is CASSVSNWGSDYGYTF.

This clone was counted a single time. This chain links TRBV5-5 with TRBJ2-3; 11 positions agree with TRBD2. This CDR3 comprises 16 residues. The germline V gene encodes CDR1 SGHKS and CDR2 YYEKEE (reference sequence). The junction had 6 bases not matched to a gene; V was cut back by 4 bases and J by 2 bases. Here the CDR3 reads CASSRGLAANTDTQYF. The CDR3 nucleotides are TGTGCCAGCAGCCGGGGACTAGCGGCGAACACAGATACGCAGTATTTT.

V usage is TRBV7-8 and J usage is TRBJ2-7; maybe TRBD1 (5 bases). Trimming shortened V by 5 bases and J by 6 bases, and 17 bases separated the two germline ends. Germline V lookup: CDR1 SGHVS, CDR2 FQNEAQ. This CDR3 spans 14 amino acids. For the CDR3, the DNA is TGTGCCAGCAGCCATAGGTTGCAGGGTGTCGAGCAGTACTTC. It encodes CASSHRLQGVEQYF.

The CDR3 bases are TGCGCCAGCAGCCAATCGGGTGCCCCAGAGGAGACCCAGTACTTC. Translated, it gives CASSQSGAPEETQYF. This chain joins TRBV4-3 and TRBJ2-5; D gene uncertain. The ends were cut back, 2 bases at V and 5 bases at J, with 15 bases in the middle. Germline V gene lookup returns CDR1 LGHNA and CDR2 YSLEER. CDR3 length: 15 residues.